The following is a T cell receptor beta chain sequence with its context. In its sample, this clonotype was seen many times. What this receptor recognizes is not known. Base qualities are not provided; no much larger clone lies one nucleotide away. CDR1 and CDR2, looked up from the germline V gene, are KGHSH and LQKENI. From cysteine to phenylalanine, the CDR3 is 12 amino acids long. Only the CDR3 part of the read is kept: 36 bases, read in frame from the first base. V loses 2 bases, J loses 6 bases, and the germline ends lie 4 bases apart. This sample was included in a study of T cells in Graves' hyperthyroidism and ophthalmopathy (dated by TCRdb to the late 2010s). Regarding the research as a whole: Peripheral blood was collected at initial diagnosis, before any treatment. In addition, the study compared T-cell repertoires in thyroid tissue and in blood from several Graves' hyperthyroidism patients. According to the paper, TCR Vbeta CDR3 sequencing was carried out on approximately 140 peripheral blood samples, which came from 40 to 45 ophthalmopathy, about 75 hyperthyroidism and approximately 17 progressor patients. To identify TCR V-J signatures that set the groups apart, the researchers used a discovery cohort of 100 patients, made up of under 45 with Graves' ophthalmopathy and 57 with stable Graves' hyperthyroidism. After blood sampling, hyperthyroidism patients were treated with methimazole at a starting dose of 30 mg daily, and ophthalmopathy patients were treated with high-dose intravenous methylprednisolone. The roughly 91 discovery patients were randomly divided into training and test sets at a 7:3 ratio. Whether ophthalmopathy could be predicted prospectively was tested in an independent validation cohort made up of roughly 19 hyperthyroidism patients plus 17 patients who later progressed to ophthalmopathy. Broader findings and caveats from the paper: No statistical method was used to set the sample size in advance, and investigators knew the group allocation. During validation, the model predicted progression to ophthalmopathy a median of about 6.3 months ahead of onset, with 70.59% sensitivity and 72% to 80% specificity. A model built on a 13 V-J signature distinguished ophthalmopathy from stable hyperthyroidism, reaching about 88% sensitivity and about 81% specificity in cross-validation and 80%/75% in testing. Most expanded thyroid clonotypes (frequency above 0.001) were also found in blood, which suggests that blood repertoires may mirror thyroid immune responses.

Ophthalmopathy patients had moderately to severely active disease, with a Clinical Activity Score of 3 or more, a NOSPECS grade of 4 or more, and a disease duration of less than 3 months. The study excluded patients with uncontrolled infections, other autoimmune diseases, pregnancy or lactation. Diagnoses were established on the basis of clinical symptoms, serum thyroxine and TRAb, thyroid ultrasound, and orbital computed tomography. Ficoll-Paque density gradient centrifugation was used to isolate PBMCs from about 9 ml of fresh peripheral blood. Total RNA was extracted using Trizol reagent, and RNA quality was assessed on an Agilent 2100 Bioanalyzer. Amplification of TCR beta CDR3 regions was carried out from RNA transcripts. The TCR CDR3 was subjected to a first round of RT-PCR using the HTBI primer set and the Qiagen OneStep RT-PCR kit. Libraries were constructed in a second round of multiplex PCR, after which size selection and purification were carried out. Libraries were sequenced paired-end with 100 bp reads on an Illumina HiSeq2000. Turning to the authors' computational methods: SOAPnuke was used to process the raw data, throwing out any read that contained adapters or uncalled bases, had a mean Phred below 15, or lacked an exact constant-primer or identifier match. COPE v1.2.5 was used to merge high-quality paired reads, and clonotypes were defined as unique nucleotide sequences. MiTCR v1.1 was used to align clonotypes to the IMGT TRBV, TRBD and TRBJ reference segments. The analysis was restricted to V-J combinations with a frequency above 0.0001, which together covered just over 99% of the repertoires. A TCS score was defined as the ratio between F50 (clonal expansion) and ExV (chaos), using BLOSUM62-based TCRdist between CDR3 peptides within each V-J. Welch's t-statistics and random forest reduced approximately 520 V-J features to about 12, which were used in a naive Bayes classifier (R e1071). TCRdb reprocessing: public reads trimmed at Q25 with fastp, clones called with MiXCR, in-frame beta chains kept. Rows are unified per CDR3 protein, each entry keeping the most common DNA and genes. These V and J calls originate from TCRdb's pipeline instead of the authors' own analysis. In this sample the table shows approximately 690,000 distinct CDR3 sequences, around 20% of which occur a single time. The biggest ten clones account for around a third of the sample.

Material: blood. This TCR derives from a man aged 30-40 years with Graves' ophthalmopathy. The chain was built from TRBV18 and TRBJ2-2, with the D gene not confidently named. CDR3 reads: CASSPGSGELFF. The sequenced DNA: TGTGCCAGCTCACCAGGCTCCGGGGAGCTGTTTTTT.